This T cell receptor (beta chain) stems from a study of Graves' ophthalmopathy and Graves' hyperthyroidism. On the study more broadly: Blood was drawn at initial diagnosis, before any treatment.

The CDR3 has 11 amino acids. Germline V CDR1 and CDR2: SEHNR, FQNEAQ (reference sequence). Between the trimmed V and J ends, which lost 6 bases and 10 bases, there was a span of 12 bases. Study results and limitations: Detection in blood was also observed for most expanded thyroid clonotypes above 0.001 frequency.

On this clonotype itself: Its antigen is unidentified.

Moderate-to-severe activity, CAS ≥3, NOSPECS ≥4 and duration under 3 months were recorded for donors with ophthalmopathy. Amplifying from RNA transcripts, the study obtained TCR beta CDR3 regions. Second-round multiplex PCR came after a first-round RT-PCR that employed HTBI primers. TCRdb recomputed calls from the multiplex PCR reads with MiXCR, one row per CDR3 protein. In the table there are hundreds of thousands of distinct CDR3 sequences, about 44% of which are singletons. The chain uses TRBV7-9 and TRBJ1-2, with a weak D call TRBD1 (5 bases). The sequencing sample was made of peripheral blood. The clonotype originates from an adult man with Graves' ophthalmopathy. CDR3 residues: CASRWGVDYTF. The CDR3 nucleotides are TGTGCCAGCAGATGGGGCGTAGACTACACCTTC.